One sample yielded the 8 T cell receptor beta chains listed below, sequenced in a study of CD8 T cells in Susac syndrome. It was with random hexamers that about 0.45 to 1 ug RNA was reverse transcribed. MiXCR was run by TCRdb on the immunoSEQ multiplex PCR reads, yielding one entry per CDR3 protein. The sample has about 430,000 distinct CDR3 sequences; around 85% are singletons. The source material was CD8+ T cells from PBMCs. The receptors stem from a human donor with multiple sclerosis.

This chain connects TRBV7-6 to TRBJ2-7; D may be TRBD2 (5 bases). The germline V gene has CDR1 SGHVS and CDR2 FNYEAQ. V was clipped by 1 base and J by 5 bases, with 9 bases between them. CDR3 length: 13 amino acids. The CDR3 loop reads CASSLGEFHEQYF. The CDR3, as DNA: TGTGCCAGCAGCTTAGGGGAGTTCCACGAGCAGTACTTC.

The genes are TRBV27 and TRBJ2-7; 8 bases are a match to TRBD1. Unmatched junction bases numbered 8, after V lost 3 bases and J lost 7 bases. CDR1 is MNHEY and CDR2 is SMNVEV in the germline V gene (reference sequence). The CDR3 has 14 residues. The CDR3 protein is CASSFQGASREQYF. CDR3 nucleotide sequence: TGTGCCAGCAGTTTTCAGGGGGCGTCTCGGGAGCAGTACTTC.

This sequence joins TRBV29-1 and TRBJ2-1; TRBD2 agrees at 9 bases. V lost 6 bases and J lost 9; bases outside the gene matches: 12. The V gene's germline CDR1 is SQVTM and CDR2 ANQGSEA. The CDR3 loop spans 14 amino acids. CDR3 loop: CSVTGLALDVEQFF. As DNA, the CDR3 is TGCAGCGTCACTGGACTAGCGTTGGATGTTGAGCAGTTCTTC.

The chain combines TRBV2 with TRBJ2-1, with TRBD2 identical over 9 bases. V gave up 8 bases and J gave up 8 bases; unmatched junction bases: 7. The germline gives CDR1 SNHLY, CDR2 FYNNEI. The CDR3 totals 13 residues. The CDR3 bases are TGTGCCAGCTGGGGCGGGGGGGCTGATGAGCAGTTCTTC. The encoded protein is CASWGGGADEQFF.

This rearrangement joins TRBV7-2 to TRBJ2-7; a weak D match, TRBD1 (6 bases). Germline loops: CDR1 SGHTA, CDR2 FQGNSA. Trimming removed 5 bases from V and 3 bases from J, with 11 bases in between. The CDR3 sequence is 13 residues long. This chain's CDR3 is CASSQGRFYEQYF. The CDR3 region has the DNA TGTGCCAGCAGCCAGGGGCGGTTCTACGAGCAGTACTTC.

This clonotype has a single count. The chain has TRBV11-2 and TRBJ1-1, with 7 nucleotides matching TRBD1. V lost 4 bases to trimming and J lost 4 bases; unmatched junction nucleotides: 9. The CDR3 extends over 15 amino acids. Germline V CDR1 and CDR2: SGHAT, FQNNGV. In DNA form, the CDR3 reads TGTGCCAGCAGCTCAATCAACAGGGGCGTCACTGAAGCTTTCTTT. It translates to CASSSINRGVTEAFF.

This clonotype turned up a few times. The chain carries TRBV4-2 and TRBJ2-7, with 12 nucleotides matching TRBD2. CDR1 and CDR2 (germline): LGHNA, YNFKEQ. This CDR3 has 16 amino acids. V lost 3 bases to trimming and J lost 2 bases; unmatched junction nucleotides: 5. The CDR3 DNA is TGTGCCAGCAGCCAGGCAGGACTAGCGGGAACCTACGAGCAGTACTTC. Residues: CASSQAGLAGTYEQYF.

This chain uses TRBV30 with TRBJ2-1; a weak D match, TRBD2 (6 bases). The CDR3 contains 15 residues. Deletions cut 1 base from V and 2 bases from J, with 12 bases between. The V gene's germline CDR1 is GTSNPN and CDR2 SVGIG (reference sequence). Here the CDR3 reads CAWSAGLYTYNEQFF. The CDR3 bases are TGTGCCTGGAGTGCGGGACTCTATACCTACAATGAGCAGTTCTTC.